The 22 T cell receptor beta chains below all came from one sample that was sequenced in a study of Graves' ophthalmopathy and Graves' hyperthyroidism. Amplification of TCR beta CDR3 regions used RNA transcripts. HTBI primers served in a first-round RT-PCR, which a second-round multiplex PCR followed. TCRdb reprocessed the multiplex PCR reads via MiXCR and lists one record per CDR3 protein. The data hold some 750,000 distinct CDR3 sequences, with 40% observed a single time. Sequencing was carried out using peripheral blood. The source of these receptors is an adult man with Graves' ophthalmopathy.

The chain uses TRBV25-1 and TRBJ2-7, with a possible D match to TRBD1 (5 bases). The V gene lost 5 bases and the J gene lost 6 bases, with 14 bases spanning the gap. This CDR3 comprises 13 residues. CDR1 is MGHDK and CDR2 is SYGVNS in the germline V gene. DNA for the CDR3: TGTGCCAGCAGTAGGGCAGGGCCGGTCGAGCAGTACTTC. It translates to CASSRAGPVEQYF.

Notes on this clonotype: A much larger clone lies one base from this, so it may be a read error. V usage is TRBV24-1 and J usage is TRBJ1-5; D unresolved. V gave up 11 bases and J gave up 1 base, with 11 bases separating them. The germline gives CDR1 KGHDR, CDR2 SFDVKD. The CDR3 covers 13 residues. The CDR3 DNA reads TGTGCCAGCAACCAGGACAGCAATCAGCCCCAGCATTTT. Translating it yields CASNQDSNQPQHF.

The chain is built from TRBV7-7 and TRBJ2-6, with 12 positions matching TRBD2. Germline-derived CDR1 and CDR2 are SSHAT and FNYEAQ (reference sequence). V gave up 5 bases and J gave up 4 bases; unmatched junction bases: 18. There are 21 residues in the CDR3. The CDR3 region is CASSPTRRLAGDVYGANVLTF. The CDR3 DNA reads TGTGCCAGCAGCCCGACTCGTCGACTAGCGGGAGATGTTTACGGGGCCAACGTCCTGACTTTC.

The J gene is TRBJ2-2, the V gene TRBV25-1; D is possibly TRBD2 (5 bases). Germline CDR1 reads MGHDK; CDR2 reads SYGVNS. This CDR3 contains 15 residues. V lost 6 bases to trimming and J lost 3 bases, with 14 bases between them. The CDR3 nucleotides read TGTGCCAGCAGCGGGATGTTTCTCCACACCGGGGAGCTGTTTTTT. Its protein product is CASSGMFLHTGELFF.

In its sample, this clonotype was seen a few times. The CDR3 DNA is TGTGCCAGCAGACCTGACAGGGGGAGCACTGAAGCTTTCTTT. It yields the protein CASRPDRGSTEAFF. The chain is built from TRBV7-9 and TRBJ1-1, with 9 bases fitting TRBD1. Germline CDR1 is SEHNR and CDR2 is FQNEAQ (reference sequence). V lost 6 bases and J lost 4; bases outside the gene matches: 6. This CDR3 is built from 14 residues. Looking up the rest from reference TRBV7-9 and TRBJ1-1 gives the full variable domain: DTGVSQNPRHKITKRGQNVTFRCDPISEHNRLYWYRQTLGQGPEFLTYFQNEAQLEKSRLLSDRFSAERPKGSFSTLEIQRTEQGDSAMYLCASRPDRGSTEAFFGQGTRLTVV.

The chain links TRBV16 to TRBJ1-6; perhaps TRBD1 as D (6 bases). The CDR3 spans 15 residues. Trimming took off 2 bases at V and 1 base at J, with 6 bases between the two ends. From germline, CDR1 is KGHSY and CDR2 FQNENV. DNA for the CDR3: TGTGCCAGCAGCCAACAGGGGTCCTATAATTCACCCCTCCACTTT. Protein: CASSQQGSYNSPLHF.

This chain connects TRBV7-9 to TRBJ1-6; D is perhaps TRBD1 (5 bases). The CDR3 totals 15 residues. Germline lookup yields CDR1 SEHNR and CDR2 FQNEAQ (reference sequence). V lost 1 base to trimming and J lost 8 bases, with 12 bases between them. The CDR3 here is CASSLESGGDSPLHF. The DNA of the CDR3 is TGTGCCAGCAGCTTAGAGTCCGGGGGGGATTCACCCCTCCACTTT. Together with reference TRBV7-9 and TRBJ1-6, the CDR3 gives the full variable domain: DTGVSQNPRHKITKRGQNVTFRCDPISEHNRLYWYRQTLGQGPEFLTYFQNEAQLEKSRLLSDRFSAERPKGSFSTLEIQRTEQGDSAMYLCASSLESGGDSPLHFGNGTRLTVT.

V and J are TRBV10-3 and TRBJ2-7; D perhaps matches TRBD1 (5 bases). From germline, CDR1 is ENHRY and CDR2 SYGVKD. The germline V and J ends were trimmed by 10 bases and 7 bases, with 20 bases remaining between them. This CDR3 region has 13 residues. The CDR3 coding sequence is TGTGCCAGTGGGCAGGGATCCCTCTTTGAGCAGTACTTC. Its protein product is CASGQGSLFEQYF.

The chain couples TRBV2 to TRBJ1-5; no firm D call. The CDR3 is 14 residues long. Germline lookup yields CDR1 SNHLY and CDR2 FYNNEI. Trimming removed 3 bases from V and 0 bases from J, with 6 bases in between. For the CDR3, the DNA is TGTGCCAGCAGTGAGGTTCATAGCAATCAGCCCCAGCATTTT. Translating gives CASSEVHSNQPQHF.

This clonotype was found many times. The CDR3 loop is CASSPSDTGFGYTF. CDR3 nucleotide sequence: TGTGCCAGCAGTCCGTCGGATACCGGGTTTGGCTACACCTTC. This chain uses TRBV6-5 with TRBJ1-2, with no clear D. The V and J ends lost 5 bases and 7 bases respectively, with 17 bases between them. CDR1 and CDR2 (germline): MNHEY, SVGAGI. This CDR3 has 14 residues.

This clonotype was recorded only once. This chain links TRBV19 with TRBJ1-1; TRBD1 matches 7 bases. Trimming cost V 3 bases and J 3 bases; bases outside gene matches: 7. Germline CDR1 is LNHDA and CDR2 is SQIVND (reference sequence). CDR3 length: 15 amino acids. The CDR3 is CASSITGAGDTEAFF. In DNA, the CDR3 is TGTGCCAGTAGTATCACAGGGGCGGGAGACACTGAAGCTTTCTTT.

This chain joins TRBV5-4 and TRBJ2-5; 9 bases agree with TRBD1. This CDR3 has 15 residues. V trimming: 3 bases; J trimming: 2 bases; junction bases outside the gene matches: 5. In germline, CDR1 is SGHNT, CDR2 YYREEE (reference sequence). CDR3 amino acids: CASSSQGTGQETQYF. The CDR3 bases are TGTGCCAGCAGCTCTCAAGGGACAGGGCAAGAGACCCAGTACTTC.

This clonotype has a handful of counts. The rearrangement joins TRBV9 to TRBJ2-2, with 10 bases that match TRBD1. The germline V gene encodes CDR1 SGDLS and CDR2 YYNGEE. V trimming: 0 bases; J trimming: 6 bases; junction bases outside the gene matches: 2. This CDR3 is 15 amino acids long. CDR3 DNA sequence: TGTGCCAGCAGCGTAGAGACAGGGGGCTCCGGGGAGCTGTTTTTT. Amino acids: CASSVETGGSGELFF.

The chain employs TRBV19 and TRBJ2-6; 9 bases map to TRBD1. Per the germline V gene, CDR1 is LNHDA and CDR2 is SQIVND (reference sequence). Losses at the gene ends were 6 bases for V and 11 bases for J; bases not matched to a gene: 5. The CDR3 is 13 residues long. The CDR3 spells CASRGQGADVLTF. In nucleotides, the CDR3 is TGTGCCAGTAGGGGACAGGGAGCCGACGTCCTGACTTTC.

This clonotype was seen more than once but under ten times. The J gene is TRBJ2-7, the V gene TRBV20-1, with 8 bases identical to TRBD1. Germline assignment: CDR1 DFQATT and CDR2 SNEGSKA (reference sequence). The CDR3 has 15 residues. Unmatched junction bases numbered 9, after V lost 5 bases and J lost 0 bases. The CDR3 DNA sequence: TGCAGTGCTCGGAAAACAGGGGGGAGCTCCTACGAGCAGTACTTC. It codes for CSARKTGGSSYEQYF.

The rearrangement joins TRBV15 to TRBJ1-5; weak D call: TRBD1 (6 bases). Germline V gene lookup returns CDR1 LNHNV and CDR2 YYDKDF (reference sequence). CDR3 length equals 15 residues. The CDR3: CANLGETGFHQPQHF. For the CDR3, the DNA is TGTGCTAATTTGGGCGAAACAGGGTTCCATCAGCCCCAGCATTTT.

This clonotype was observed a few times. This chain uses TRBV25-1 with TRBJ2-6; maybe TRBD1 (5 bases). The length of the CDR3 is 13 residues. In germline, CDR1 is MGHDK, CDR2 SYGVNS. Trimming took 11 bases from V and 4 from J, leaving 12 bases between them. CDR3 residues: CADPGLGANVLTF. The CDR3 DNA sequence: TGTGCCGACCCAGGGCTAGGGGCCAACGTCCTGACTTTC.

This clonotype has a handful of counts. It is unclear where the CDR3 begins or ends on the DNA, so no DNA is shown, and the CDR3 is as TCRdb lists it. This chain's CDR3 is CASSILANVLTF. The chain has TRBV19 and TRBJ2-6. The CDR3 contains 12 residues when both ends are counted. Germline V lookup: CDR1 LNHDA, CDR2 SQIVND (reference sequence).

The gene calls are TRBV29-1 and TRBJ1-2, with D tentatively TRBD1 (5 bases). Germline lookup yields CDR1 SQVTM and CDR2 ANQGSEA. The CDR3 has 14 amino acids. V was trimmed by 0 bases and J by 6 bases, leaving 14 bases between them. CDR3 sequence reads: CSVEERDLGDGYTF. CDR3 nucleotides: TGCAGCGTTGAAGAACGGGACCTTGGAGATGGCTACACCTTC. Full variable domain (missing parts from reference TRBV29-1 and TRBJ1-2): SAVISQKPSRDICQRGTSLTIQCQVDSQVTMMFWYRQQPGQSLTLIATANQGSEATYESGFVIDKFPISRPNLTFSTLTVSNMSPEDSSIYLCSVEERDLGDGYTFGSGTRLTVV.

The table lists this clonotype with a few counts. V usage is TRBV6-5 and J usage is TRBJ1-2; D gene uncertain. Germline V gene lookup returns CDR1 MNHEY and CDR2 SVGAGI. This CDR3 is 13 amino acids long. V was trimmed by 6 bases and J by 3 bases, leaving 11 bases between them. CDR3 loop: CASSSNAHYGYTF. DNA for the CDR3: TGTGCCAGCAGCAGCAACGCACACTATGGCTACACCTTC.

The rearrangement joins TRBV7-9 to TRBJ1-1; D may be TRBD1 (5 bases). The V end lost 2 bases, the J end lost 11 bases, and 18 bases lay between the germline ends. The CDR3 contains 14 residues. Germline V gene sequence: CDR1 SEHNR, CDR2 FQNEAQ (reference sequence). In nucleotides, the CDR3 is TGTGCCAGCAGCTTATCATTGGCGGACATGGGGGCTTTCTTT. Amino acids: CASSLSLADMGAFF.

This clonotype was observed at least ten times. CDR3 residues: CAISGDKETQYF. The CDR3 DNA sequence: TGTGCCATCAGCGGCGACAAAGAGACCCAGTACTTC. The V gene is TRBV10-3, the J gene TRBJ2-5; D gene unclear. The V gene lost 6 bases and the J gene lost 3 bases, with 8 bases spanning the gap. The CDR3 totals 12 residues. Germline-derived CDR1 and CDR2 are ENHRY and SYGVKD.